This TCR beta chain came from a study of CD8+ T cells in alopecia areata. About the research overall: Tofacitinib ran 6 to 18 months, followed by 6 months off drug.

Points on this clone: Its cognate antigen is unknown.

The treatment was: oral pan-JAK inhibitor, 5-10 mg twice daily. The CDR3 totals 16 residues. Germline values: CDR1 SGHTA, CDR2 FQGNSA. The V gene lost 0 bases and the J gene lost 3 bases, with 11 bases spanning the gap. Reverse transcription of extracted RNA yielded cDNA, which provided the sequencing template. Sequencing used immunoSEQ multiplex PCR; TCRdb keeps in-frame clones, though not all of them. The table lists about 39,000 clones, under 70% of them singletons. Study-level findings and limits: On tofacitinib, scalp clonality and expanded CD8+ clones among top 100 fell significantly. Numerous clones, expanded in lesions, remained in scalp and blood during tofacitinib.

This chain uses TRBV7-2 with TRBJ1-4; D not resolved. The specimen was CD8+ T cells sorted from blood, collected at week 4, from a patient treated with tofacitinib. The clonotype was recovered from a human donor with alopecia areata. CDR3 sequence (DNA): TGTGCCAGCAGCTTAGCTAGAACCTCTCCTAATGAAAAACTGTTTTTT. It translates to CASSLARTSPNEKLFF.